Listed below are T cell receptor beta chains from one sample, sequenced in a study of cytomegalovirus exposure and HLA in healthy donors. This table comes from immunoSEQ multiplex PCR, and its TCRdb copy is limited to in-frame clones, with some not included. The sample records around 200,000 clones, about 80% being singletons. Sequenced sample: PBMCs. The receptor set was obtained from a woman aged 45 to 65 in good health and CMV-seropositive. The CDR3 runs from the conserved cysteine through the conserved F or W. The D gene is left open where the match is weak. Clone size is stated in some rows and not others, as once, few, many or a class when expanded.

V gene	CDR3 length	clone size	J gene	D gene	CDR3 DNA	CDR3 protein
TRBV4-1	15	-	TRBJ2-4	-	TGCGCCAGCAGCCTCTCTGGCCCGGGTGACAGCATTCAGTACTTC	CASSLSGPGDSIQYF
TRBV9	16	few	TRBJ1-2	TRBD1	TGTGCCAGCAGCGTAGCGCTGGGACAGGGGGCGTTTGGCTACACCTTC	CASSVALGQGAFGYTF
TRBV2	14	-	TRBJ2-7	TRBD1	TGTGCCAGCACCTCGGACAGGGTATCCTACGAGCAGTACTTC	CASTSDRVSYEQYF
TRBV5-1	13	-	TRBJ2-1	TRBD1	TGCGCCAGCAGCCGGGACAGATTCGCTGAGCAGTTCTTC	CASSRDRFAEQFF
TRBV21-1	16	-	TRBJ2-1	-	TGTGCCAGCAGCAAATTAGACAGGAGCTCCTACAATGAGCAGTTCTTC	CASSKLDRSSYNEQFF
TRBV5-4	17	-	TRBJ2-2	TRBD2	TGTGCCAGCAGCTTGCTAGCGGGGGGACCCACCGGTGGGGAGCTGTTTTTT	CASSLLAGGPTGGELFF
TRBV28	16	-	TRBJ1-5	TRBD1	TGTGCCAGCAGTTGGACAGGAACGATGAGGAATCAGCCCCAGCATTTT	CASSWTGTMRNQPQHF
TRBV19	14	-	TRBJ1-5	TRBD1	TGTGCCAGTAGTAGGGGACAGGGAGATCAGCCCCAGCATTTT	CASSRGQGDQPQHF
TRBV11-2	13	-	TRBJ2-7	-	TGTGCCAGCCACGGACTCAACTCCTACGAGCAGTACTTC	CASHGLNSYEQYF
TRBV7-8	15	once	TRBJ1-3	TRBD1	TGTGCCAGCAGCTCGACACAGGGGTTTGGAAACACCATATATTTT	CASSSTQGFGNTIYF
TRBV6-6	13	-	TRBJ1-2	-	TGTGCCAGCAGTCGGACGGGGGGCTATGGCTACACCTTC	CASSRTGGYGYTF
TRBV6-1	14	-	TRBJ1-4	-	TGTGCCAGCACTTCATCGGGGAGATATGAAAAACTGTTTTTT	CASTSSGRYEKLFF
TRBV19	17	once	TRBJ2-1	TRBD2	TGTGCCAGTAGTATGGTGGCGGGGGGAAGCTCCTACAATGAGCAGTTCTTC	CASSMVAGGSSYNEQFF
TRBV6-5	12	-	TRBJ2-7	-	TGTGCCAGCAAAGACCGAAACTACGAGCAGTACTTC	CASKDRNYEQYF
TRBV6-5	15	few	TRBJ1-1	-	TGTGCCAGCAGTTTCCGGGGGATTGGCGACACTGAAGCTTTCTTT	CASSFRGIGDTEAFF
TRBV5-4	14	-	TRBJ2-7	-	TGTGCCAGCAGCTTAAGCGGAAAGAACCACGAGCAGTACTTC	CASSLSGKNHEQYF
TRBV5-1	17	-	TRBJ2-2	TRBD1	TGCGCCAGCAGCTTGGGGTTCGTTACAGGGGGCACCGGGGAGCTGTTTTTT	CASSLGFVTGGTGELFF
TRBV19	14	-	TRBJ2-5	TRBD1	TGTGCCAGTAGTACAGGACAGGACCAAGAGACCCAGTACTTC	CASSTGQDQETQYF
TRBV28	15	-	TRBJ1-1	-	TGTGCCACCTTGCACGCGGGCCTTAAGAACACTGAAGCTTTCTTT	CATLHAGLKNTEAFF
TRBV7-9	15	-	TRBJ2-7	-	TGTTCCAGCAGCCCCCGGACTCCGAGCTCCTACGAGCAGTACTTC	CSSSPRTPSSYEQYF
TRBV5-6	15	-	TRBJ1-1	-	TGTGCCAGCAGCCTCCCCGGCGGGTTTGGGACTGAAGCTTTCTTT	CASSLPGGFGTEAFF
TRBV28	15	-	TRBJ2-7	TRBD1	TGTGCCAGCAGTCGGGGACAGGGGGCAACCGACGAGCAGTACTTC	CASSRGQGATDEQYF